Listed here are 4 T cell receptor beta chains from one sample, sequenced in a study of blood T cells in healthy people across ages. A J-beta primer mix and a sample-barcoded 5' primer were used in a second PCR of about 7 to 12 cycles. TCRdb used MiXCR to reprocess the 5' RACE reads, holding one entry per CDR3 protein. The table lists roughly 700,000 distinct CDR3 sequences, 25% of them singletons. These sequences were also reported in another study, on T cells of mothers and their children.

The sample consisted of blood. Receptors were obtained from a boy between 10 and 17 years old in good health.

The chain joins TRBV3-1 to TRBJ2-7; D remains ambiguous. The V and J ends lost 1 base and 5 bases respectively, with 6 bases between them. The CDR3 covers 12 residues. Germline V gene sequence: CDR1 LGHDT, CDR2 YNNKEL (reference sequence). The CDR3 bases are TGTGCCAGCAGCCAAGTGAACCACGAGCAGTACTTC. Its translation is CASSQVNHEQYF.

This clonotype was counted only a few times. The chain carries TRBV11-2 and TRBJ2-1; D possibly corresponds to TRBD2 (6 bases). The V gene's germline CDR1 is SGHAT and CDR2 FQNNGV. The CDR3 sequence is 16 residues long. V dropped 0 bases and J dropped 0 bases, with 9 bases sitting between them. The CDR3 bases are TGTGCCAGCAGCTTAGAGGCGGGGCCCTCCTACAATGAGCAGTTCTTC. It encodes CASSLEAGPSYNEQFF.

The J gene is TRBJ1-4, the V gene TRBV7-9; possible D gene TRBD1, 5 bases. This CDR3 comprises 13 residues. The V and J ends lost 7 bases and 2 bases respectively, with 8 bases between them. From germline, CDR1 is SEHNR and CDR2 FQNEAQ (reference sequence). The CDR3 reads CASNGGTNEKLFF. The DNA of the CDR3 is TGTGCCAGCAATGGGGGTACTAATGAAAAACTGTTTTTT.

This clonotype was detected a few times. A read error may produce the germline difference seen at one junction end. This rearrangement joins TRBV28 to TRBJ2-5, with 8 bases lining up with TRBD2. CDR3 size: 13 residues. Per the germline V gene, CDR1 is MDHEN and CDR2 is SYDVKM. The CDR3 DNA reads TGTGCCAGCAGTCCACCACCGGGACTAGTTAGCGACTTC. This translates into CASSPPPGLVSDF.